This paragraph covers one T cell receptor (beta chain) sequence. Its matching antigen is unknown. The ends were cut back, 6 bases at V and 1 base at J, with 12 bases in the middle. CDR1 is LNHDA and CDR2 is SQIVND in the germline V gene (reference sequence). The CDR3 contains 14 residues. This record comes from a study of cytomegalovirus exposure and HLA in healthy donors. General study results and limits: The presence/absence work took it that sequencing depth was about the same across donors.

Primers for the PCR totalled 60 Vbeta and 13 Jbeta. Authors' processing steps: Around 11 million shared chains were among the 65 million to 85 million unique TCR beta chains that a later analysis counted. The data were produced by immunoSEQ multiplex PCR, yet TCRdb's version contains in-frame clones alone and is incomplete. The D gene and trimming were derived from the DNA, and the V and J assignments and clone size from that table. The profile shows about 170,000 clones, over 75% of them singletons. The TCR sequence derives from a female donor in good health and CMV-seronegative. Source material: PBMCs. This chain links TRBV19 with TRBJ1-1; TRBD1 is a possible D gene (5 bases). The CDR3 reads CASSLQARNTEAFF. CDR3 DNA sequence: TGTGCCAGTAGCCTACAGGCCCGGAACACTGAAGCTTTCTTT. Together with reference TRBV19 and TRBJ1-1, the CDR3 gives the full variable domain: DGGITQSPKYLFRKEGQNVTLSCEQNLNHDAMYWYRQDPGQGLRLIYYSQIVNDFQKGDIAEGYSVSREKKESFPLTVTSAQKNPTAFYLCASSLQARNTEAFFGQGTRLTVV.